This T cell receptor beta chain is drawn from a study of cytomegalovirus exposure and HLA in healthy donors. Study at large: HLA-typed donors were the source of around 77 million unique TCRs held in an early data release.

Comments on this clone: What it binds is not known.

V lost 4 bases, J lost 7 bases, and 1 base stayed unmatched. Per the germline V gene, CDR1 is MNHNS and CDR2 is SASEGT. The CDR3 extends over 14 amino acids. Study outcomes and limitations: Reportedly, diagnosis of cytomegalovirus status by the classifier showed high specificity and sensitivity.

This PCR relied on a set of 60 Vbeta primers and 13 Jbeta primers. Data came from immunoSEQ multiplex PCR; TCRdb stores just in-frame clones and leaves some out. The sample has 150,000 to 200,000 clones; around 75% are singletons. This TCR was recovered from a man aged 18 to 35 in good health and CMV-seropositive. The chain recombines TRBV6-1 with TRBJ1-6; TRBD1 aligns across 10 bases. Sequenced input: PBMCs. CDR3 in DNA: TGTGCCAGCAGTGGGGGACAGGGGAATTCACCCCTCCACTTT. This encodes CASSGGQGNSPLHF.